This record concerns one TCR beta chain sequence. A junction end diverges from the germline sequence, so it may reflect a read error. Per the germline V gene, CDR1 is SSHAT and CDR2 is FNYEAQ (reference sequence). The CDR3 consists of 12 residues. The data derive from a study of T cell changes during pregnancy in multiple sclerosis. Libraries were prepared by immunoSEQ multiplex PCR; TCRdb keeps only in-frame clonotypes and omits some of them. This table holds 70,000 to 100,000 clones, around 93% found once. The rearrangement joins TRBV7-7 to TRBJ1-2, with 7 nucleotides matching TRBD1. The specimen comprised peripheral blood, sampled in the third trimester of pregnancy. This sequence originates from a female donor with multiple sclerosis, enrolled in a pregnancy study. Here the CDR3 reads CASSSGGYGYTF. For the CDR3, the DNA is TGTGCTAGCAGCTCAGGGGGCTATGGCTACACCTTC. The variable domain in full, completed from reference TRBV7-7 and TRBJ1-2, reads GAGVSQSPRYKVTKRGQDVTLRCDPISSHATLYWYQQALGQGPEFLTYFNYEAQPDKSGLPSDRFSAERPEGSISTLTIQRTEQRDSAMYRCASSSGGYGYTFGSGTRLTVV.